What follows are 6 T cell receptor beta chains derived from one specimen sequenced in a study of cytomegalovirus exposure and HLA in healthy donors. With 60 Vbeta and 13 Jbeta primers, the PCR was carried out. The repertoire was sequenced with immunoSEQ multiplex PCR; TCRdb's copy has only in-frame clones and lacks some. The data show about 120,000 clones, over 75% seen once. Material for sequencing was PBMCs. Every receptor here comes from a man between 18 and 35 years old in good health and CMV-seropositive.

This clone occurred once. The rearrangement links TRBV18 to TRBJ1-2; D is unclear. The CDR3 length is 13 residues. Germline CDR1 reads KGHSH; CDR2 reads LQKENI. Trimming left V 6 bases short and J 4 bases short, with 12 bases between. The CDR3 loop reads CASSHGGRYGYTF. CDR3 nucleotide sequence: TGTGCCAGCTCCCATGGAGGACGCTATGGCTACACCTTC. Looking up the rest from reference TRBV18 and TRBJ1-2 gives the full variable domain: NAGVMQNPRHLVRRRGQEARLRCSPMKGHSHVYWYRQLPEEGLKFMVYLQKENIIDESGMPKERFSAEFPKEGPSILRIQQVVRGDSAAYFCASSHGGRYGYTFGSGTRLTVV.

The genes are TRBV19 and TRBJ1-1; D may be TRBD1 (6 bases). The V gene lost 7 bases and the J gene lost 1 base, with 7 bases spanning the gap. Germline CDR1 LNHDA, CDR2 SQIVND (reference sequence). This CDR3 has 12 amino acids. The CDR3, as DNA: TGTGCCAGTATGGGACAGAACACTGAAGCTTTCTTT. Protein product: CASMGQNTEAFF.

The chain carries TRBV9 and TRBJ2-7; 9 positions agree with TRBD2. The CDR3 length is 15 residues. Trimming at V came to 4 bases and at J to 4 bases, leaving 9 bases not matched to a gene. From germline, CDR1 is SGDLS and CDR2 YYNGEE. The CDR3 region has the DNA TGTGCCAGCAGCATCGATAGCGGGGGCCTATACGAGCAGTACTTC. It is translated as CASSIDSGGLYEQYF.

V and J are TRBV5-1 and TRBJ2-1; TRBD2 aligns across 13 bases. Germline loops: CDR1 SGHRS, CDR2 YFSETQ. J gave up 3 bases and V 4 bases, and 13 bases lay outside the gene matches. The CDR3 is 19 residues long. This chain's CDR3 is CASSASGLAGREDYNEQFF. The CDR3 region has the DNA TGCGCCAGCAGCGCATCGGGACTAGCGGGGAGGGAAGACTACAATGAGCAGTTCTTC.

This chain joins TRBV27 and TRBJ1-5; D may be TRBD1 (5 bases). V lost 8 bases to trimming and J lost 3 bases, with 17 bases between them. Germline V gene sequence: CDR1 MNHEY, CDR2 SMNVEV (reference sequence). CDR3 length equals 15 residues. The CDR3 region has the DNA TGTGCCAGCGCCGCGGGGGGAGGTTCCAATCAGCCCCAGCATTTT. Translation: CASAAGGGSNQPQHF.

The CDR3 spells CASSETSGTVNEKLFF. The CDR3 region has the DNA TGCGCCAGCAGCGAAACCTCCGGGACAGTAAATGAAAAACTGTTTTTT. The rearrangement links TRBV5-1 to TRBJ1-4; 7 bases agree with TRBD1. Losses at the gene ends were 4 bases for V and 5 bases for J; bases not matched to a gene: 11. Germline V gives CDR1 SGHRS, CDR2 YFSETQ. The CDR3 loop spans 16 amino acids.